This T cell receptor beta chain comes out of a study of shared clonotypes between healthy human individuals (dated by TCRdb to the early 2020s). Regarding the study in general: The cohort comprised two women and a few men aged 18 to 49 years. Blood TCR repertoires of five healthy adults were deeply sequenced to estimate repertoire size and the extent of clonotype sharing between individuals. Libraries were prepared and TCR repertoires were sequenced by different laboratories using diverse techniques, in order to increase sequencing depth and limit assay-specific biases. Per donor, leukapheresis produced somewhere between about 0.9 and 9 billion PBMCs.

The donors were healthy, HIV-negative adults with no recently reported acute infections or vaccinations. All donors were Caucasian adults living in Nashville, Tennessee, USA. For unsorted samples, some 90 million PBMCs were counted and genomic DNA was extracted with the QIAamp DNA Blood Mini kit. Blood was obtained by leukapheresis, after which PBMCs were separated by Ficoll-Histopaque density gradient centrifugation and cryopreserved in liquid nitrogen vapor phase. Using the deep immunoSEQ assay, TCR CDR3 regions were amplified from genomic DNA by multiplex PCR. Extracted genomic DNA from each cell subset was spread evenly across all wells of several immunoSEQ 96-well plates, with each plate serving as a replicate. For unsorted PBMC, 250 to 300 ng genomic DNA, equal to 25,000 to 35,000 T cell genomes, was loaded into each replicate PCR. Ten immunoSEQ deep assay plates were used to sequence the unsorted PBMC genomic DNA. Purified libraries were measured with a Qubit 3.0 fluorometer, size-checked on a Bioanalyzer 2100, and measured again with the KAPA Library Quantification kit. Every immunoSEQ 96-well plate was sequenced on a dedicated single-read 150-cycle Illumina NextSeq 550 flow cell. In the source study's methods: Because the immunoSEQ output held only junctional sequences and lacked quality scores, the filtering could not match the filtering applied to full-length reads. Sequences were annotated with PyIR, a Python wrapper for IgBLAST v1.9, and V/J genes and CDR3 were assigned using IMGT germline references. Any read was removed if the V/J assignment was weak (E-value above 1e-6), the CDR3 was missing, or the read contained stop codons, out-of-frame junctions, or ambiguous translated residues. V3J clonotypes were defined as sequences sharing an identical inferred V gene, J gene, and CDR3 amino acid sequence. To compute the percentage overlap between repertoires, the number of shared unique clonotypes was divided by the size of the smaller repertoire. Repertoire richness was assessed with RTK rarefaction, the Chao1 estimator, and Recon v2.1 estimates of unobserved clonotypes. TCRdb's version of the immuneACCESS table is confined to in-frame rearrangements and falls short of the full clone set. An unresolved V gene accounts for under half of the shortfall where checked; the remainder is of unknown origin. V, J and clone size derive from that table, while D and trimming were established from the DNA sequence. The sample includes about 510,000 clones, with 60% to 80% observed a single time. Around an eighth of the sample rests with the top ten.

What the research found in general, with its limitations: The small number of donors limited the genetic and exposure-history diversity represented. Based on pairwise subsampling, the degree of clonotype sharing among donors was expected to be affected by sequencing depth. Sampling was limited to blood, and TCR repertoires in tissue likely differ from TCR repertoires in blood.

CDR1 and CDR2, looked up from the germline V gene (reference sequence), are LNHDA and SQIVND. The CDR3 goes from the cysteine to the phenylalanine over 13 residues. CDR3 DNA is the only sequence kept; it has 39 bases, read in frame from the first base. V is pared back by 6 bases and J by 3 bases, with 12 bases lying between the germline termini. Of note for this clone: No cognate antigen has been identified for it. Nothing much larger sits one base from this clone, and base qualities are not available.

Sequences were obtained from PBMCs. Recombination joined TRBV19 with TRBJ2-7; the D gene is unclear. The sequence came from a woman in her forties in good health. Some clones in this sample may be carry-over from other donors' samples. The nucleotides are TGTGCCAGTAGCATTCTCCCTGGCTACGAGCAGTACTTC. Translated, this is CASSILPGYEQYF.